This is a list of T cell receptor beta chains from one sample in a study of regulatory T cells in long-lasting Graves disease. MiXCR, applied by TCRdb to the multiplex PCR reads, yields one record per CDR3 protein. The table includes about 500,000 distinct CDR3 sequences, 15% to 20% detected once. Separately, the same data were catalogued under a study of T cells in Graves' hyperthyroidism and ophthalmopathy.

The sample here was peripheral blood mononuclear cells (PBMCs), taken at new diagnosis, from a patient treated with antithyroid drugs. These receptors came from a man aged 40-49 years with Graves disease. Both conserved end residues are part of each CDR3. The D gene is left open where the match is weak.

D gene	V gene	CDR3 length	CDR3 protein
.	TRBV12-3/TRBV12-4	13	CASRGGSGNTIYF
TRBD2	TRBV2	14	CASSEGLAPYEQYF
TRBD1	TRBV28	13	CASSTGANEKLFF
TRBD2	TRBV28	17	CASKPSLGGGYQETQYF
TRBD2	TRBV6-1	17	CASSSAGTSARVNEQFF
TRBD2	TRBV5-1	15	CASRAGGDNTGELFF
.	TRBV28	14	CASSQSPGANVLTF
TRBD1	TRBV28	14	CASRVGTGSNEQYF
.	TRBV28	15	CASSLQDGTNSPLHF
.	TRBV10-3	14	CAISEVRVLETQYF
.	TRBV20-1	13	CSARDGGGTEAFF
.	TRBV9	16	CASSVGIGNVGYGYTF
TRBD2	TRBV20-1	15	CSALTSGRFTDTQYF
TRBD1	TRBV24-1	13	CATRGQGANEQFF
.	TRBV5-4	13	CASSLGQFDEQYF
TRBD2	TRBV27	17	CASSFVGLAGVYNEQFF
.	TRBV15	15	CATSRGAGAKATQHF
TRBD1	TRBV12-3/TRBV12-4	17	CASSLGRQGMWSYEQYF
TRBD1	TRBV28	15	CASSLRGPLGTEAFF
.	TRBV11-2	14	CASSSYSYRETQYF
.	TRBV20-1	12	CSVHRAPNTIYF